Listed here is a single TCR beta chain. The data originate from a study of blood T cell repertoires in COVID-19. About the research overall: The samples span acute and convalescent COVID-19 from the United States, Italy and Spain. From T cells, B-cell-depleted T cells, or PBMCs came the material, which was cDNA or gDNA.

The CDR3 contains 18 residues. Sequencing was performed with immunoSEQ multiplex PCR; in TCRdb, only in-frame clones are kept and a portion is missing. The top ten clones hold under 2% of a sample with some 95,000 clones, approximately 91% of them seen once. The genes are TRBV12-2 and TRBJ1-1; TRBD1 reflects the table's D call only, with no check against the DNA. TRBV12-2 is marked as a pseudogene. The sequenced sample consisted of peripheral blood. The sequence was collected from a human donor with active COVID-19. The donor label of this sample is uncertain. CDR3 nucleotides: TGTGCAAGTCGCTTAGGGAAAAGGGACAAAAACATGAACACTGAAGCTTTCTTT. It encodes CASRLGKRDKNMNTEAFF.